The clone carrying this T cell receptor beta chain is classed as medium-sized by frequency. Its target is unknown. This record belongs to a study of T cell clusters in autoimmune cytopenias. Overall study context: TRB sequencing had a median around 50,000 reads and approximately 2,400 distinct clonotypes per sample.

TRB was amplified from roughly 0.25 ug of peripheral blood genomic DNA per sample. TRB was amplified by touch-down multiplex PCR, primer pools A and B combined. After re-calling the multiplex PCR reads, TCRdb lists one entry per CDR3 protein, DNA absent. The specimen's table records around 10,000 distinct CDR3 sequences. The germline gives CDR1 LNHDA, CDR2 SQIVND (reference sequence). CDR3 length: 16 residues. Study outcomes and limitations: Healthy donors had roughly 3.3-fold more exclusive TRB clusters than active autoimmune hepatitis patients.

The same data also contributed to another study, on T cell repertoires in aging, cancer and after chemotherapy. From that study: Age-matched healthy donors had significantly more diverse, less clonal blood TCR repertoires than untreated cancer patients. In each cancer cohort, median generation probability increased across chemotherapy, suggesting thymic output rebounded.

The TCR originated in a human donor in good health. Material for sequencing was peripheral blood. The genes are TRBV19 and TRBJ2-5; checking the TCRdb D call of TRBD2 is not possible without DNA. CDR3 loop: CASSTLLAGPQETQYF.